This T cell receptor beta chain was captured by sequencing in a study of cytomegalovirus exposure and HLA in healthy donors. This CDR3 comprises 17 residues. CDR1 MGHRA and CDR2 YSYEKL come from the germline V gene. The ends lost 1 base at V and 8 bases at J; junction bases unmatched: 13. Here immunoSEQ multiplex PCR was the method, and the copy in TCRdb shows in-frame clones only, minus some. The sample carries around 350,000 clones, 80% to 90% recorded once. This rearrangement joins TRBV4-1 to TRBJ1-4, with 7 positions matching TRBD1. The TCR sequence derives from a woman under 30 in good health and CMV-seronegative. Sequencing input: PBMCs. CDR3 region: CASSQGWRGQPGEKLFF. The DNA for the CDR3 is TGCGCCAGCAGCCAAGGATGGCGGGGACAGCCTGGGGAAAAACTGTTTTTT.